The 15 T cell receptor beta chains in this list originate from one sample, sequenced in a study of cytomegalovirus exposure and HLA in healthy donors. PCR was performed using 60 Vbeta and 13 Jbeta primers. The data were produced by immunoSEQ multiplex PCR, yet TCRdb's version contains in-frame clones alone and is incomplete. The table includes approximately 170,000 clones, over 70% detected once. Sequencing was performed on PBMCs. The receptors shown here come from a male donor in good health and CMV-seropositive.

The chain combines TRBV11-2 with TRBJ2-3, with TRBD2 matching 7 bases. With 2 bases clipped from V and 2 bases from J, the junction kept 13 bases outside the gene matches. The germline CDR1 and CDR2 sequences are SGHAT and FQNNGV. The CDR3 covers 18 residues. In nucleotides, the CDR3 is TGTGCCAGCAGCTTACGAGCCAGGACTAGGGGTGACACAGATACGCAGTATTTT. It encodes CASSLRARTRGDTDTQYF.

Worth noting for this clone: A much larger clone lies one base from this, so it may be a read error. The CDR3 bases are TGTGCCAGCAGTGAATCGCGGGGGGGCACAGATACGCAGTATTTT. Translated, it gives CASSESRGGTDTQYF. The V call is TRBV25-1, the J call TRBJ2-3; 8 bases agree with TRBD2. Trimming cost V 1 base and J 1 base; bases outside gene matches: 1. Germline CDR1 and CDR2: MGHDK and SYGVNS. There are 15 residues in the CDR3.

This chain links TRBV7-9 with TRBJ2-7, with D unresolved. Trimming stripped 5 bases from V and 2 bases from J, with 10 bases between. Germline V gene data show CDR1 as SEHNR and CDR2 as FQNEAQ (reference sequence). The CDR3 runs 13 residues. CDR3 sequence (DNA): TGTGCCAGCAGCCCCCCCGCAGCCTACGAGCAGTACTTC. This gives the protein CASSPPAAYEQYF.

The rearrangement joins TRBV9 to TRBJ2-7, with 10 positions matching TRBD1. The germline V gene has CDR1 SGDLS and CDR2 YYNGEE. With 4 bases clipped from V and 5 bases from J, the junction kept 6 bases outside the gene matches. The CDR3 is made up of 14 amino acids. The chain's CDR3 is CASSLTTGGHEQYF. The CDR3 DNA reads as TGTGCCAGCAGCCTTACGACAGGGGGCCACGAGCAGTACTTC. Filled out from reference TRBV9 and TRBJ2-7, the complete variable domain reads DSGVTQTPKHLITATGQRVTLRCSPRSGDLSVYWYQQSLDQGLQFLIQYYNGEERAKGNILERFSAQQFPDLHSELNLSSLELGDSALYFCASSLTTGGHEQYFGPGTRLTVT.

Concerning this clone: This sample includes further DNA sequences coding for the same CDR3. The chain is built from TRBV9 and TRBJ1-2; 7 nucleotides match TRBD1. The J segment lost 4 bases and the V segment lost 0 bases, leaving 3 bases of the junction unmatched. Germline CDR1 reads SGDLS; CDR2 reads YYNGEE. The CDR3 contains 14 residues. The CDR3 sequence is CASSVGQGLYGYTF. DNA of the CDR3: TGTGCCAGCAGCGTAGGACAGGGCCTCTATGGCTACACCTTC.

The chain employs TRBV5-4 and TRBJ2-5; TRBD1 is a possible D gene (6 bases). The better agreement between TRBJ2-7 and the DNA end casts doubt on the J call. The CDR3 covers 15 residues. Germline V gene lookup returns CDR1 SGHNT and CDR2 YYREEE (reference sequence). In DNA, the CDR3 is TGTGCCAGCAGCCAACAGGGCCAACCAACCTACGAGCAGTACTTC. It encodes CASSQQGQPTYEQYF.

The V gene is TRBV2, the J gene TRBJ1-1, with D possibly being TRBD1 (6 bases). Per germline, CDR1 SNHLY and CDR2 FYNNEI. The V gene lost 5 bases and the J gene lost 3 bases, with 13 bases spanning the gap. The CDR3 totals 14 residues. CDR3 loop: CASSNRGTHTEAFF. CDR3 in DNA: TGTGCCAGCAGTAATAGGGGGACCCACACTGAAGCTTTCTTT.

The chain combines TRBV7-2 with TRBJ2-2; 8 positions agree with TRBD1. CDR1 is SGHTA, CDR2 FQGNSA, per germline. The junction had 3 bases not matched to a gene; V was cut back by 2 bases and J by 7 bases. The CDR3 sequence is 14 residues long. This CDR3 is CASSLQGAVGELFF. The CDR3 DNA sequence: TGTGCCAGCAGCTTACAGGGGGCCGTCGGGGAGCTGTTTTTT.

The chain uses TRBV14 and TRBJ2-5, with 8 positions matching TRBD1. The CDR3 totals 16 residues. Per germline, CDR1 SGHDN and CDR2 FVKESK. Unmatched junction bases numbered 7, after V lost 0 bases and J lost 4 bases. The CDR3 loop reads CASSQDWDQGAETQYF. CDR3 coding DNA: TGTGCCAGCAGCCAAGATTGGGACCAGGGGGCAGAGACCCAGTACTTC.

V and J are TRBV11-2 and TRBJ1-5; 8 bases align to TRBD1. The germline V gene has CDR1 SGHAT and CDR2 FQNNGV. V was clipped by 5 bases and J by 9 bases; unmatched bases: 3. The CDR3 spans 12 residues. CDR3 protein: CASSLGQGPQHF. The CDR3 nucleotides are TGTGCCAGCAGCCTTGGACAGGGGCCCCAGCATTTT.

V and J are TRBV12-2 and TRBJ2-2; the table gives TRBD1 as D, unverified against the DNA. TRBV12-2 is deemed a pseudogene. The CDR3 sequence is 12 residues long. The CDR3 DNA sequence: TGTGCAAGTCGTTCATTCACCGGGGAGCTGTTTTTT. Protein: CASRSFTGELFF.

The rearrangement links TRBV11-2 to TRBJ1-1; a weak D match, TRBD1 (6 bases). Germline CDR1 is SGHAT and CDR2 is FQNNGV. Trimming stripped 5 bases from V and 0 bases from J, with 19 bases between. The CDR3 consists of 17 residues. CDR3 sequence: CASSGGHRRGLNTEAFF. The CDR3 DNA reads TGTGCCAGCAGCGGGGGCCATCGCAGGGGATTGAACACTGAAGCTTTCTTT.

This clone appeared once. V usage is TRBV2 and J usage is TRBJ2-1, with D unresolved. Germline values: CDR1 SNHLY, CDR2 FYNNEI. The CDR3 consists of 13 residues. Between the trimmed V and J ends, which lost 7 bases and 0 bases, there was a span of 7 bases. The CDR3 region has the DNA TGTGCCAGCACCATCAGCTCCTACAATGAGCAGTTCTTC. Its protein is CASTISSYNEQFF.

V and J are TRBV30 and TRBJ2-5, with 8 bases that match TRBD2. This CDR3 has 13 residues. CDR1 is GTSNPN and CDR2 is SVGIG in the germline V gene (reference sequence). Trimming removed 4 bases from V and 9 bases from J; junction bases left unmatched: 10. The CDR3 is CAWKERGLGAQYF. The CDR3 nucleotides are TGTGCCTGGAAGGAGCGGGGGCTGGGGGCCCAGTACTTC.

This chain links TRBV6-5 with TRBJ2-7, with 8 positions matching TRBD2. Per germline, CDR1 MNHEY and CDR2 SVGAGI. There are 15 residues in the CDR3. The V segment lost 8 bases and the J segment 0 bases; nucleotides outside the gene matches: 9. CDR3 nucleotides: TGTGCCAGCCTCCCTACGGGGGGGAACTCCTACGAGCAGTACTTC. Amino acids: CASLPTGGNSYEQYF.